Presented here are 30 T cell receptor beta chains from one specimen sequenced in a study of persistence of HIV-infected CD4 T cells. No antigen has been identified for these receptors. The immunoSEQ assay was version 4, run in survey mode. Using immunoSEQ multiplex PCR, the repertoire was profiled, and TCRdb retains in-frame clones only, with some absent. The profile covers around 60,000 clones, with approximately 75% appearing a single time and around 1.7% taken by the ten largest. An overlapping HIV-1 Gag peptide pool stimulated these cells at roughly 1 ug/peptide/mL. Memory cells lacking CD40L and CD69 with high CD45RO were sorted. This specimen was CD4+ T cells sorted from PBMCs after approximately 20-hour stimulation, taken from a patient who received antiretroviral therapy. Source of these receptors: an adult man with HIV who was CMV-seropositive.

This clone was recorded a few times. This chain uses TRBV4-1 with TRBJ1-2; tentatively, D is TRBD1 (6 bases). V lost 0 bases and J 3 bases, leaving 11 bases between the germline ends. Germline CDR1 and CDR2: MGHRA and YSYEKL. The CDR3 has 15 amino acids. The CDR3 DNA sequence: TGCGCCAGCAGCCAAGATCCGGGGGCAGACTATGGCTACACCTTC. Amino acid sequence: CASSQDPGADYGYTF.

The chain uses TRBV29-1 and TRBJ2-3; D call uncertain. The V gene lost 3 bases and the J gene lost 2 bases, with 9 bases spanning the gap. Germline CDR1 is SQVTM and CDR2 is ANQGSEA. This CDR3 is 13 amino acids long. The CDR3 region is CSVEVPPTDTQYF. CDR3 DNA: TGCAGCGTTGAGGTACCCCCCACAGATACGCAGTATTTT.

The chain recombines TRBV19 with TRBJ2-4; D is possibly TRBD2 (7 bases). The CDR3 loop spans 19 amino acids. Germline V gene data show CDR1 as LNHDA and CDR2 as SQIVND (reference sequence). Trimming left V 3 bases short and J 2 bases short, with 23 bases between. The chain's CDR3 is CASSIAGVLTGAPKNIQYF. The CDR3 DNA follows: TGTGCCAGTAGTATCGCGGGAGTGCTAACGGGGGCCCCCAAAAACATTCAGTACTTC.

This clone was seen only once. The chain's CDR3 is CASSRRAGQSNTEAFF. As DNA, the CDR3 is TGTGCCAGTAGTAGAAGGGCTGGACAGAGTAACACTGAAGCTTTCTTT. The V and J genes are TRBV19 and TRBJ1-1; D might be TRBD1 (6 bases). This CDR3 has 16 amino acids. Looked up from germline, CDR1 is LNHDA and CDR2 is SQIVND (reference sequence). V lost 4 bases to trimming and J lost 2 bases, with 17 bases between them.

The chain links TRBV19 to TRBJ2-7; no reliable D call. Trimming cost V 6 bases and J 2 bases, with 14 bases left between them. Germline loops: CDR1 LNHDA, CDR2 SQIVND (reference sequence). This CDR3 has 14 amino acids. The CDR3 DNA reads TGTGCCAGTAGCTATACGGACGGTCCCTACGAGCAGTACTTC. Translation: CASSYTDGPYEQYF.

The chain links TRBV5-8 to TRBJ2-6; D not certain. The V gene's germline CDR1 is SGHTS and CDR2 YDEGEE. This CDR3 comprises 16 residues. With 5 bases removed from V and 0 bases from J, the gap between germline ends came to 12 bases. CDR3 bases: TGTGCCAGCAGTTCACTGTTGTTCTCTGGGGCCAACGTCCTGACTTTC. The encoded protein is CASSSLLFSGANVLTF.

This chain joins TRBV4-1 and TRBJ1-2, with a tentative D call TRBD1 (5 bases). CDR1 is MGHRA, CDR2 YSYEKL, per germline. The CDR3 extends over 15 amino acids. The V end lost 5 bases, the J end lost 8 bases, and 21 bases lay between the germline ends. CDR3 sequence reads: CASSVKEGLKGGYTF. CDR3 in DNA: TGCGCCAGCAGCGTAAAGGAGGGACTGAAAGGGGGCTACACCTTC.

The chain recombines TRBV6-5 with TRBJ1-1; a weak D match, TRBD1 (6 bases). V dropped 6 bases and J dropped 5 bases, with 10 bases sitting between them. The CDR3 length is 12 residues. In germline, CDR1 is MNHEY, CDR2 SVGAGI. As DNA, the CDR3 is TGTGCCAGCAGCAGGGGTCCAACTGAAGCTTTCTTT. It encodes CASSRGPTEAFF.

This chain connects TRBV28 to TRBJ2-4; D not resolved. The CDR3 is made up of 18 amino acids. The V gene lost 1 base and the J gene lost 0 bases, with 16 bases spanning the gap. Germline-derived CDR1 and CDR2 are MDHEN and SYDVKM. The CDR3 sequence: CASSLFSKVKLAKNIQYF. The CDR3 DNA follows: TGTGCCAGCAGTTTATTCTCGAAAGTTAAACTAGCCAAAAACATTCAGTACTTC.

CDR3 nucleotides: TGTGCCAGCAGCCAAGGAAGGGGGCATCAGCCCCAGCATTTT. Its protein product is CASSQGRGHQPQHF. The chain links TRBV3-1 (or the pseudogene TRBV3-2) to TRBJ1-5; TRBD1 agrees at 7 bases. The germline CDR1 and CDR2 sequences are LGHDT and YNNKEL (reference sequence). Trimming took 1 base from V and 5 from J; bases not matched to a gene: 2. This CDR3 contains 14 residues.

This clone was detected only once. This chain's CDR3 is CASRNWDSRNSPLHF. The CDR3 DNA follows: TGTGCCAGCAGGAATTGGGACAGTCGGAATTCACCCCTCCACTTT. The rearrangement uses TRBV7-2 and TRBJ1-6, with 7 positions matching TRBD1. Trimming removed 6 bases from V and 7 bases from J; junction bases left unmatched: 9. The CDR3 is made up of 15 amino acids. Per the germline V gene, CDR1 is SGHTA and CDR2 is FQGNSA.

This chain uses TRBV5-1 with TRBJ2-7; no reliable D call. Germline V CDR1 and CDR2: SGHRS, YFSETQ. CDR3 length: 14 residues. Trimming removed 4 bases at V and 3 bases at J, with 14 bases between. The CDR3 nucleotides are TGCGCCAGCAGCGTTCAGATGGGTAACTACGAGCAGTACTTC. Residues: CASSVQMGNYEQYF.

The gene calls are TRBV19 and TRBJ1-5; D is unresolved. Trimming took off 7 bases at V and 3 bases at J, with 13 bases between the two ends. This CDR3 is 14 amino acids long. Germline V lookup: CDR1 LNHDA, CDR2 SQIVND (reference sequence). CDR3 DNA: TGTGCCAGTAAGGAGGGCCCAGTCAATCAGCCCCAGCATTTT. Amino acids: CASKEGPVNQPQHF.

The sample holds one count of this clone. CDR3 nucleotides: TGTGCCAGCAGAAGGACAGGGACTGGGGCCAACGTCCTGACTTTC. It translates to CASRRTGTGANVLTF. The chain uses TRBV27 and TRBJ2-6, with TRBD1 identical over 8 bases. CDR3 size: 15 residues. CDR1 and CDR2 from the germline V gene are MNHEY and SMNVEV (reference sequence). V trimming: 6 bases; J trimming: 2 bases; junction bases outside the gene matches: 3.

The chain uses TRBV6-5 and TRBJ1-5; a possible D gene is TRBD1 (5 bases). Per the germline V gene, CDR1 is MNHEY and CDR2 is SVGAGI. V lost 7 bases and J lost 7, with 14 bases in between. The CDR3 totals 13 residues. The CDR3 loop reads CASTPQSGQPQHF. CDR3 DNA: TGTGCCAGCACCCCACAATCAGGGCAGCCCCAGCATTTT.

The CDR3 DNA follows: TGTGCCAGCTACGACAGGGGTCTGGCTGAAGCTTTCTTT. This translates into CASYDRGLAEAFF. V usage is TRBV28 and J usage is TRBJ1-1; the match to TRBD1 covers 8 bases. From germline, CDR1 is MDHEN and CDR2 SYDVKM. This CDR3 spans 13 amino acids. The V gene end was trimmed by 8 bases and the J gene end by 6 bases; junction bases not matched to a gene: 8.

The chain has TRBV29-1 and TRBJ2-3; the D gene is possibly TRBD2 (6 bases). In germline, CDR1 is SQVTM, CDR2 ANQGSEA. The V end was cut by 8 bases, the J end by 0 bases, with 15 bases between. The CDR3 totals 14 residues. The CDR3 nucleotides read TGCAGCCAAACTGGAGGGGCTAGCACAGATACGCAGTATTTT. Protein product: CSQTGGASTDTQYF.

CDR3 in amino acids: CASSIGGQGAFEQFF. CDR3 sequence (DNA): TGTGCCAGTAGTATAGGGGGACAGGGGGCTTTTGAGCAGTTCTTC. The gene calls are TRBV19 and TRBJ2-1, with TRBD1 matching 12 bases. V dropped 1 base and J dropped 9; count of bases not matched to a gene: 4. This CDR3 region has 15 residues. Germline values: CDR1 LNHDA, CDR2 SQIVND (reference sequence).

The CDR3 DNA is TGCAGCGTTGCCCAGACAGGGGGCTCCTACGAGCAGTACTTC. It specifies CSVAQTGGSYEQYF. V is TRBV29-1 and J is TRBJ2-7; 9 bases fit TRBD1. The CDR3 extends over 14 amino acids. Germline loops: CDR1 SQVTM, CDR2 ANQGSEA. The trim removed 4 bases at V and 0 bases at J, leaving 4 bases unmatched.

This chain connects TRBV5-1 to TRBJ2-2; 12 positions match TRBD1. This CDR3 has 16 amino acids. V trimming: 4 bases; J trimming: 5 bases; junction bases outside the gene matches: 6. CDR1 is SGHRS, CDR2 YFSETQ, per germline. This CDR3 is CASSGRDRGRTGELFF. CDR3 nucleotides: TGCGCCAGCAGCGGTAGGGACAGGGGGCGAACCGGGGAGCTGTTTTTT.

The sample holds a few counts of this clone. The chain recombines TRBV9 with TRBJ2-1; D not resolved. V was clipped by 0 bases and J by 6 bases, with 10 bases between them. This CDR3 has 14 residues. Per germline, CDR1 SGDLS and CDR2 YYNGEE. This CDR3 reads CASSVAALRNEQFF. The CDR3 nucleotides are TGTGCCAGCAGCGTAGCTGCACTGCGCAATGAGCAGTTCTTC.

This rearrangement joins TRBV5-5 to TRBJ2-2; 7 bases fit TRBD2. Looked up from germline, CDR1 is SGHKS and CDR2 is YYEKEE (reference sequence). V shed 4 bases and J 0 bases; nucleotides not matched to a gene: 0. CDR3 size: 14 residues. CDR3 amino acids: CASSGLANTGELFF. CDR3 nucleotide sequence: TGTGCCAGCAGCGGACTAGCGAACACCGGGGAGCTGTTTTTT.

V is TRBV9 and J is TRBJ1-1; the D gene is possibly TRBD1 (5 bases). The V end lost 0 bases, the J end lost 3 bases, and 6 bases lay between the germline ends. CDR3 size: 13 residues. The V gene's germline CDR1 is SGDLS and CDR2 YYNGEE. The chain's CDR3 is CASSVGGDTEAFF. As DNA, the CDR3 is TGTGCCAGCAGCGTAGGGGGGGACACTGAAGCTTTCTTT.

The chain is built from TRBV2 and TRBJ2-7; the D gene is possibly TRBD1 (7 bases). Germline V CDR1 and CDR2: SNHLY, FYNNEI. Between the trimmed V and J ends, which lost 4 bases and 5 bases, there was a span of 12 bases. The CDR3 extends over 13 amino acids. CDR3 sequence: CASSVQGRNEQYF. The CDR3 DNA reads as TGTGCCAGCAGTGTACAGGGGAGGAACGAGCAGTACTTC. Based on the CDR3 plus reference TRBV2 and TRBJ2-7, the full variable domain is EPEVTQTPSHQVTQMGQEVILRCVPISNHLYFYWYRQILGQKVEFLVSFYNNEISEKSEIFDDQFSVERPDGSNFTLKIRSTKLEDSAMYFCASSVQGRNEQYFGPGTRLTVT.

The CDR3 here is CASAGLGNTEAFF. Written as DNA, the CDR3 is TGTGCCAGCGCAGGGCTTGGGAACACTGAAGCTTTCTTT. The J gene is TRBJ1-1, the V gene TRBV2; weak D call: TRBD1 (5 bases). This CDR3 comprises 13 residues. Trimming stripped 8 bases from V and 1 base from J, with 11 bases between. CDR1 is SNHLY, CDR2 FYNNEI, per germline.

CDR3: CASSSEGGKLFF. The CDR3, as DNA: TGTGCCAGCAGCTCGGAGGGGGGGAAACTGTTTTTT. The chain uses TRBV7-8 and TRBJ1-4; tentatively, D is TRBD1 (6 bases). V was shortened by 4 bases and J by 11 bases, with 11 bases between the two germline ends. The V gene's germline CDR1 is SGHVS and CDR2 FQNEAQ. This CDR3 has 12 amino acids.

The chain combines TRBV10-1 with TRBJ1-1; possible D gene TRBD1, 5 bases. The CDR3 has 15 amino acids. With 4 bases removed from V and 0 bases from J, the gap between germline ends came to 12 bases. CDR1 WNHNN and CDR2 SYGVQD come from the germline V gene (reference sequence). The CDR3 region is CASSVGTGVNTEAFF. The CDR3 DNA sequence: TGCGCCAGCAGTGTCGGGACGGGGGTGAACACTGAAGCTTTCTTT.

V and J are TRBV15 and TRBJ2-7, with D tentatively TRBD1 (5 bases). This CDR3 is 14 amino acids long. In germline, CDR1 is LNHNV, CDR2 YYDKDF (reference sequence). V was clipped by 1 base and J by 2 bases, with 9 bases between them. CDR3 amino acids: CATSRGKGAYEQYF. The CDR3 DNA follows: TGTGCCACCAGCAGAGGCAAAGGGGCCTACGAGCAGTACTTC.

This CDR3 reads CASSLDRTLSEAFF. The CDR3 region has the DNA TGTGCCAGCAGCCTAGATAGAACACTGTCTGAAGCTTTCTTT. The rearrangement links TRBV7-8 to TRBJ1-1; D gene ambiguous. The length of the CDR3 is 14 residues. CDR1 SGHVS and CDR2 FQNEAQ come from the germline V gene. The V and J ends lost 5 bases and 6 bases respectively, with 16 bases between them. The full variable domain, with the rest looked up from reference TRBV7-8 and TRBJ1-1, is GAGVSQSPRYKVAKRGQDVALRCDPISGHVSLFWYQQALGQGPEFLTYFQNEAQLDKSGLPSDRFFAERPEGSVSTLKIQRTQQEDSAVYLCASSLDRTLSEAFFGQGTRLTVV.

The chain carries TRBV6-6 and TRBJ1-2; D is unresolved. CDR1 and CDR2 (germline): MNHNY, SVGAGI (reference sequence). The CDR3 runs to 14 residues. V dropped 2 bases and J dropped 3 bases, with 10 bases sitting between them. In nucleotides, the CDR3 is TGTGCCAGCAGTTACCCAGGTCGGGACTATGGCTACACCTTC. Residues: CASSYPGRDYGYTF.